A single sample gave rise to the 15 T cell receptor beta chains below, sequenced in a study of naive and memory T cell subsets. An equimolar mix of two oligonucleotides served as the beta constant-region primer for TRBC1 and TRBC2. Via MiXCR, TCRdb re-called the UMI-ligation and nested PCR reads, giving one row per CDR3 protein. The sample lists about 85,000 distinct CDR3 sequences; around 14% were seen once. Input material: central memory CD4+ T cells from blood. These receptors all stem from a human donor in good health.

The chain uses TRBV30 and TRBJ1-5; maybe TRBD1 (5 bases). V lost 2 bases and J lost 6, with 14 bases in between. Germline V gene lookup returns CDR1 GTSNPN and CDR2 SVGIG (reference sequence). The CDR3 runs 14 residues. CDR3 region: CAWSRGTRSQPQHF. The CDR3 bases are TGTGCCTGGAGTCGAGGGACCAGGAGTCAGCCCCAGCATTTT.

This clonotype turned up a few times. The rearrangement links TRBV12-3 or TRBV12-4 to TRBJ1-2; D may be TRBD1 (5 bases). The CDR3 totals 17 residues. V was trimmed by 0 bases and J by 4 bases, leaving 18 bases between them. DNA of the CDR3: TGTGCCAGCAGTTTAGCGCCCCCCGCGCAGGGATCCTATGGCTACACCTTC. As protein: CASSLAPPAQGSYGYTF.

The gene calls are TRBV13 and TRBJ2-7; no clear D gene. The CDR3 has 12 residues. CDR1 is PRHDT, CDR2 FYEKMQ, per germline (reference sequence). V was pared by 3 bases and J by 1 base, with 4 bases between. CDR3 nucleotide sequence: TGTGCCAGCAGCTTTGGATCCTACGAGCAGTACTTC. This gives the protein CASSFGSYEQYF.

The V and J genes are TRBV30 and TRBJ2-7; D is unclear. V shed 0 bases and J shed 3 bases, with 18 bases lying between them. Germline CDR1 is GTSNPN and CDR2 is SVGIG (reference sequence). The CDR3 is made up of 16 amino acids. This CDR3 is CAWSVSSAASRYEQYF. CDR3 nucleotide sequence: TGTGCCTGGAGTGTGTCGTCGGCAGCTAGTCGCTACGAGCAGTACTTC. Based on the CDR3 plus reference TRBV30 and TRBJ2-7, the full variable domain is SQTIHQWPATLVQPVGSPLSLECTVEGTSNPNLYWYRQAAGRGLQLLFYSVGIGQISSEVPQNLSASRPQDRQFILSSKKLLLSDSGFYLCAWSVSSAASRYEQYFGPGTRLTVT.

As for this clonotype: A read error is possible here, since a much larger clone lies one base away. V and J are TRBV29-1 and TRBJ1-5, with D possibly TRBD1 on 6 matching bases. Germline CDR1 SQVTM, CDR2 ANQGSEA. The CDR3 covers 14 residues. The ends were cut back, 6 bases at V and 2 bases at J, with 14 bases in the middle. CDR3 coding DNA: TGCAGCGTCCTGACAGGAGATTGCAATCAGCCCCAGCATTTT. It specifies CSVLTGDCNQPQHF.

This clonotype appeared a few times. The rearrangement joins TRBV27 to TRBJ1-1, with 12 bases matching TRBD1. This CDR3 region has 18 residues. Per germline, CDR1 MNHEY and CDR2 SMNVEV (reference sequence). V lost 7 bases to trimming and J lost 1 base; unmatched junction nucleotides: 13. CDR3 coding DNA: TGTGCCAGCACGAAAGGACCGGGACAGGGGGCGACGAACACTGAAGCTTTCTTT. This sequence encodes CASTKGPGQGATNTEAFF.

The chain employs TRBV18 and TRBJ2-7; D is ambiguous. The CDR3 contains 14 residues. Trimming removed 8 bases from V and 0 bases from J, with 14 bases in between. The germline V gene encodes CDR1 KGHSH and CDR2 LQKENI. The CDR3 bases are TGTGCCAGCCGCCTGACTCCCATCTCCTACGAGCAGTACTTC. Translation gives CASRLTPISYEQYF.

This clonotype was seen ten or more times. The V gene is TRBV24-1, the J gene TRBJ2-1; perhaps TRBD1 as D (5 bases). Germline V gene data show CDR1 as KGHDR and CDR2 as SFDVKD. The ends were cut back, 9 bases at V and 6 bases at J, with 20 bases in the middle. This CDR3 is 15 amino acids long. DNA of the CDR3: TGTGCCACCGGTGCTGGGGCTAATTCCGGCAATGAGCAGTTCTTC. Protein: CATGAGANSGNEQFF.

V usage is TRBV11-3 and J usage is TRBJ2-6, with D perhaps matching TRBD1 (6 bases). V was clipped by 5 bases and J by 0 bases, with 14 bases between them. CDR3 length equals 17 residues. Germline V gene sequence: CDR1 SGHNT, CDR2 YENEEA. CDR3 nucleotides: TGTGCCAGCAGCCCGGGACACAGAAGCTCTGGGGCCAACGTCCTGACTTTC. Protein sequence: CASSPGHRSSGANVLTF.

In this sample, this clonotype turned up a few times. This chain connects TRBV7-2 to TRBJ2-7; 7 positions match TRBD1. J was trimmed by 3 bases and V by 1 base; bases with no gene match: 3. The germline V gene encodes CDR1 SGHTA and CDR2 FQGNSA. The CDR3 has 14 amino acids. This CDR3 is CASSLVPGGYEQYF. CDR3 DNA: TGTGCCAGCAGCTTAGTGCCAGGGGGCTACGAGCAGTACTTC.

The chain is built from TRBV10-3 and TRBJ2-3; D call uncertain. The CDR3 runs 11 residues. Trimming took off 7 bases at V and 3 bases at J, with 5 bases between the two ends. Per germline, CDR1 ENHRY and CDR2 SYGVKD. CDR3 nucleotide sequence: TGTGCCATCAAGTTGACAGATACGCAGTATTTT. It yields the protein CAIKLTDTQYF.

This clonotype came up many times. V usage is TRBV7-6 and J usage is TRBJ2-1, with 10 bases that match TRBD2. This CDR3 comprises 15 residues. The trim removed 5 bases at V and 5 bases at J, leaving 6 bases unmatched. Germline-derived CDR1 and CDR2 are SGHVS and FNYEAQ. Here the CDR3 DNA reads TGTGCCAGCAGCCGGACTAGCGGAGCCCACAATGAGCAGTTCTTC. Protein sequence: CASSRTSGAHNEQFF.

The sample holds a few counts of this clonotype. The gene calls are TRBV4-3 and TRBJ1-2; D gene uncertain. Trimming took 0 bases from V and 2 from J, leaving 13 bases between them. Per the germline V gene, CDR1 is LGHNA and CDR2 is YSLEER. The CDR3 loop spans 16 amino acids. The CDR3 loop reads CASSQERALWNYGYTF. DNA of the CDR3: TGCGCCAGCAGCCAAGAAAGGGCCCTGTGGAACTATGGCTACACCTTC.

The chain couples TRBV28 to TRBJ1-3; D is unclear. Germline assignment: CDR1 MDHEN and CDR2 SYDVKM. The CDR3 has 15 amino acids. Trimming pared 3 bases from V and 7 bases from J, leaving 16 bases between. CDR3 residues: CASSFDSRTGNTIYF. CDR3 DNA: TGTGCCAGCAGTTTCGACTCGAGAACGGGGAACACCATATATTTT. The complete variable domain, with remaining parts taken from reference TRBV28 and TRBJ1-3, reads DVKVTQSSRYLVKRTGEKVFLECVQDMDHENMFWYRQDPGLGLRLIYFSYDVKMKEKGDIPEGYSVSREKKERFSLILESASTNQTSMYLCASSFDSRTGNTIYFGEGSWLTVV.

Only one count was recorded for this clonotype. The rearrangement joins TRBV5-5 to TRBJ2-3; possibly TRBD1 for D (6 bases). Between the trimmed V and J ends, which lost 0 bases and 5 bases, there was a span of 13 bases. The CDR3 spans 15 residues. Germline CDR1 reads SGHKS; CDR2 reads YYEKEE (reference sequence). The CDR3 DNA reads as TGTGCCAGCAGCTTGGGGCCAGGGGAATTAGATACGCAGTATTTT. Protein: CASSLGPGELDTQYF. Together with reference TRBV5-5 and TRBJ2-3, the CDR3 gives the full variable domain: DAGVTQSPTHLIKTRGQQVTLRCSPISGHKSVSWYQQVLGQGPQFIFQYYEKEERGRGNFPDRFSARQFPNYSSELNVNALLLGDSALYLCASSLGPGELDTQYFGPGTRLTVL.